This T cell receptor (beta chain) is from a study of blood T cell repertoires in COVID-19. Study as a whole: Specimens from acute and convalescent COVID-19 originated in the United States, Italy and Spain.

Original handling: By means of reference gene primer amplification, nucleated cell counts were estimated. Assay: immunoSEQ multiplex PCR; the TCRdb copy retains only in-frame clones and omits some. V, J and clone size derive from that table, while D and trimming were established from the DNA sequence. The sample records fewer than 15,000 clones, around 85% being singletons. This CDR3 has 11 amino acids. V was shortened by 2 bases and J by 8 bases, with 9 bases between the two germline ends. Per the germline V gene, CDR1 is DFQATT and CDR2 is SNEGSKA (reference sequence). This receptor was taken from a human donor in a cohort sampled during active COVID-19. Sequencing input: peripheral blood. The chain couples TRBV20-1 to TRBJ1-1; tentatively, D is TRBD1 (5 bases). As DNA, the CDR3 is TGCAGTGCTAGATGGCAGGGCGAAGCTTTCTTT. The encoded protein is CSARWQGEAFF.